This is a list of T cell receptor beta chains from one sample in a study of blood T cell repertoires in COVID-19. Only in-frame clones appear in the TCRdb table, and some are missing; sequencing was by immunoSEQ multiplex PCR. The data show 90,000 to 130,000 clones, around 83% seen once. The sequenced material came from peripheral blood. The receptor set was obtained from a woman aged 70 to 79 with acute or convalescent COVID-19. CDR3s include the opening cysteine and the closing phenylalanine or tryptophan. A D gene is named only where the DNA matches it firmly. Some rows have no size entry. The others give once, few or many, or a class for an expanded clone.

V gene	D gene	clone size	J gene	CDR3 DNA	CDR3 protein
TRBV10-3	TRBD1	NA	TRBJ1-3	TGTGCCATCGGGCCGGGACAGGGTATCGCTGGAAACACCATATATTTT	CAIGPGQGIAGNTIYF
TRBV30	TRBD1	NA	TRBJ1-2	TGTGCCTGGAGTGTACCGACAGGGGACCTCTATGGCTACACCTTC	CAWSVPTGDLYGYTF
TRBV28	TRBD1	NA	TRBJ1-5	TGTGCCAGCCGCGGCGGGACAGGGGGCTTCAATAGCAATCAGCCCCAGCATTTT	CASRGGTGGFNSNQPQHF
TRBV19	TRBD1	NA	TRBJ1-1	TGTGCCAGTAGTATGAAAGGACAGGGGGCGCGCACTGAAGCTTTCTTT	CASSMKGQGARTEAFF
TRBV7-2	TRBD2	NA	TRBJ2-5	TGTGCCAGCAGCTTAGACCTAGCGGGGGGTTTCCAAGAGACCCAGTACTTC	CASSLDLAGGFQETQYF
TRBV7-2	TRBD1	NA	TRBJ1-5	TGTGCCAGCAGCCAATCCGGGACAGGGGGGGGATATAGCAATCAGCCCCAGCATTTT	CASSQSGTGGGYSNQPQHF
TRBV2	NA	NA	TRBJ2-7	TGTGCCAGCAGGCGCCGTGGGGGCGGCTCTTGGGACGAGCAGTACTTC	CASRRRGGGSWDEQYF
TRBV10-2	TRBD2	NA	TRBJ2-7	TGCGCCAGCAGTGAGAGGAGCGGGGCCTCCTACGAGCAGTACTTC	CASSERSGASYEQYF
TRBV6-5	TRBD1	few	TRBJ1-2	TGTGCCAGCAGTTTGGGCCGGGAGGGGGCCGGCTACACCTTC	CASSLGREGAGYTF
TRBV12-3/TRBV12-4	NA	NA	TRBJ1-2	TGTGCCAGCAGGGCGACAGCTAACTATGGCTACACCTTC	CASRATANYGYTF
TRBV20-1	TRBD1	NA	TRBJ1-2	TGCAGTGCCTGGACAGGGGGGGGCTACACCTTC	CSAWTGGGYTF
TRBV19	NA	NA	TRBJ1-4	TGTGCCAGTAGTAAATACCTGGGATACACCCAGGGGGAAAAACTGTTTTTT	CASSKYLGYTQGEKLFF
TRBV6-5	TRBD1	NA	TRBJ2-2	TGTGCCAGCAGAGTGACAGGGGGCCCCGGGGAGCTGTTTTTT	CASRVTGGPGELFF
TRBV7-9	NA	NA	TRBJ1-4	TGTGCCAGCAGCTTACCACAACAACTTACAGTCCCCCATGAAAAACTGTTTTTT	CASSLPQQLTVPHEKLFF
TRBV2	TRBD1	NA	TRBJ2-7	TGTGCCAGCAGTGAATCGGGACAGCTTACCTACGAGCAGTACTTC	CASSESGQLTYEQYF
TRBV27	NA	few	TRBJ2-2	TGTGCCAGCAGTTTACGGAGGGCCGTGAACACCGGGGAGCTGTTTTTT	CASSLRRAVNTGELFF
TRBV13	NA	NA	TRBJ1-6	TGTGCCAGCAGCTTAGAAAGCGGGAATTCACCCCTCCACTTT	CASSLESGNSPLHF
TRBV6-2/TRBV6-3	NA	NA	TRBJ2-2	TGTGCCAGCAGTCTACCGTGGACCGGGGAGCTGTTTTTT	CASSLPWTGELFF
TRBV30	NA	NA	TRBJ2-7	TGTGCCTGGAGTGTCGCCGGAGGGGGCACCTCCAAGTACTTC	CAWSVAGGGTSKYF
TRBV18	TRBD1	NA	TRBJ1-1	TGTGCCAGCTCACAGACAGGGGAGAGGACTGAAGCTTTCTTT	CASSQTGERTEAFF
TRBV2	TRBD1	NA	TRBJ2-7	TGTGCCAGCAGACCGGGACAGGGAATCCAGGAGCAGTACTTC	CASRPGQGIQEQYF
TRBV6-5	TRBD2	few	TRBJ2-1	TGTGCCAGCAGCGCAACCAGCGGGAGTATCGATGAGCAGTTCTTC	CASSATSGSIDEQFF
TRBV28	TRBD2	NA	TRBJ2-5	TGTGCCAGCGCCCCGGCGGGGGGGCCGGAGACCCAGTACTTC	CASAPAGGPETQYF
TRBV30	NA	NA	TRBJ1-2	TGTGCCTGGAGCCCGTACTCCTCTATTTTGGGCTACACCTTC	CAWSPYSSILGYTF
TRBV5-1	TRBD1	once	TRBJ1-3	TGCGCCAGCAGTGCCGGGACAGCCTCTGGAAACACCATATATTTT	CASSAGTASGNTIYF
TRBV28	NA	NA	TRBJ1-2	TGTGCCAGCAGTCCCTCCCAGGGATCTTTGGGGGGCTACACCTTC	CASSPSQGSLGGYTF
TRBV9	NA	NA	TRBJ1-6	TGTGCCAGCAGCGTAGAACAGAGTAATTCACCCCTCCACTTT	CASSVEQSNSPLHF
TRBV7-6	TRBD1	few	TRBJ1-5	TGTGCCAGCAGCTTAGGGACAGGCAGCAGTTATAGCAATCAGCCCCAGCATTTT	CASSLGTGSSYSNQPQHF
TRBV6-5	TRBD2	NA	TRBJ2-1	TGTGCCAGCAGTCCTAGCGGGAGAAACGAGCAGTTCTTC	CASSPSGRNEQFF
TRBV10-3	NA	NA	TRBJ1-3	TGTGCCATCAGTGGGGAGTCGGGAAACACCATATATTTT	CAISGESGNTIYF
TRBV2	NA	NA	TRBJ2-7	TGTGCCAGCAGTGAAGGGTATGGAGGGACCTACGAGCAGTACTTC	CASSEGYGGTYEQYF
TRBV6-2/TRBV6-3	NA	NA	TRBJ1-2	TGTGCCAGCAGTTACCCGCACGGAGGGGCGCTTGGCTACACCTTC	CASSYPHGGALGYTF
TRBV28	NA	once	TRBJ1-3	TGTGCCAGCAGACCCAGCCCAGGGGTCTCTGGAAACACCATATATTTT	CASRPSPGVSGNTIYF
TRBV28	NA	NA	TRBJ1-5	TGTGCCAGCACCTTCGGGACTTTCAATCAGCCCCAGCATTTT	CASTFGTFNQPQHF
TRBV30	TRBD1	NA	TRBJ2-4	TGTGCCTGGAGGAGGCCAGGGGGCAACATTCAGTACTTC	CAWRRPGGNIQYF